The sequence of this TCR beta chain was determined in a study of blood T cell repertoires in COVID-19. Losses at the gene ends were 6 bases for V and 8 bases for J; bases not matched to a gene: 8. The CDR3 runs to 14 residues. Germline V gene lookup returns CDR1 MRHNA and CDR2 SNTAGT. This clone was counted once. TCRdb's copy holds only in-frame clones and misses some; the assay was immunoSEQ multiplex PCR. The data show 290,000 or so clones, 75% to 95% seen once. The receptor was isolated from a woman aged 25 to 39 who had recovered from COVID-19. The chain is built from TRBV6-4 and TRBJ2-1; 9 bases agree with TRBD1. The specimen was PBMCs or T cells enriched from blood (not recorded which). Here the CDR3 reads CASRRTGAADEQFF. CDR3 DNA sequence: TGTGCCAGCAGGAGGACAGGGGCAGCCGATGAGCAGTTCTTC.